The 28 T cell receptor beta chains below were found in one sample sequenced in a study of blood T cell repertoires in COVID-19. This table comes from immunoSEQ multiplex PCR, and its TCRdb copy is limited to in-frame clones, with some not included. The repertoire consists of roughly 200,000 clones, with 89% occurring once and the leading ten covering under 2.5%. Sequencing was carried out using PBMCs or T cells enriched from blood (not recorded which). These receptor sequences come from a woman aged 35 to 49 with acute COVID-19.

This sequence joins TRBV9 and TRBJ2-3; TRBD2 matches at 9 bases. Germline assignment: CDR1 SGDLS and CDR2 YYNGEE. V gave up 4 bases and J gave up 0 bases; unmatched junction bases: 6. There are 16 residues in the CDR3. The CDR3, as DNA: TGTGCCAGCAGCCTTAGCGGGGGACCAAGCACAGATACGCAGTATTTT. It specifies CASSLSGGPSTDTQYF.

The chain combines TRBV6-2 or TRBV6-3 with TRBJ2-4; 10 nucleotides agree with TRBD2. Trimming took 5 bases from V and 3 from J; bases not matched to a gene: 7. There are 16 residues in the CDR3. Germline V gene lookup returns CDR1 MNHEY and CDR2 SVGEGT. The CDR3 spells CASSPLGLASKNIQYF. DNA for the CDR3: TGTGCCAGCAGTCCCCTGGGACTAGCGAGCAAAAACATTCAGTACTTC.

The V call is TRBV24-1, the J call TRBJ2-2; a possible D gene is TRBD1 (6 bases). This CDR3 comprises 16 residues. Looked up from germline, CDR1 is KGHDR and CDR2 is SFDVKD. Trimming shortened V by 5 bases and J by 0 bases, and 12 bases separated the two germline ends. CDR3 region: CATSAGTTANTGELFF. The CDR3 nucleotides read TGTGCCACCAGTGCAGGGACAACTGCGAACACCGGGGAGCTGTTTTTT.

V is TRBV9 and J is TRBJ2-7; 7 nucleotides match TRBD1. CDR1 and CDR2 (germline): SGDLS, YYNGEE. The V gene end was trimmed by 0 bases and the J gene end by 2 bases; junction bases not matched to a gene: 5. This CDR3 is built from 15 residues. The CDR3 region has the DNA TGTGCCAGCAGCGTAGGGATACAGGGGACCTACGAGCAGTACTTC. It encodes CASSVGIQGTYEQYF.

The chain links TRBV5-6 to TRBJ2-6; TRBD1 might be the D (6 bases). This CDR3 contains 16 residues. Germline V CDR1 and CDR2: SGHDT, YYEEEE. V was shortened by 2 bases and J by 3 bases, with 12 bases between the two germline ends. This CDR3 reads CASSLTTGYGANVLTF. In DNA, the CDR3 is TGTGCCAGCAGCTTAACCACAGGGTATGGGGCCAACGTCCTGACTTTC. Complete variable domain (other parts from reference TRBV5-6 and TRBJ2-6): DAGVTQSPTHLIKTRGQQVTLRCSPKSGHDTVSWYQQALGQGPQFIFQYYEEEERQRGNFPDRFSGHQFPNYSSELNVNALLLGDSALYLCASSLTTGYGANVLTFGAGSRLTVL.

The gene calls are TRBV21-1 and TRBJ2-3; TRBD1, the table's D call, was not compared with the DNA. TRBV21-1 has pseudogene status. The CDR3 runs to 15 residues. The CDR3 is CASSGPDRNPDTQYF. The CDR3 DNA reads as TGTGCCAGCAGCGGCCCGGACAGAAACCCAGATACGCAGTATTTT.

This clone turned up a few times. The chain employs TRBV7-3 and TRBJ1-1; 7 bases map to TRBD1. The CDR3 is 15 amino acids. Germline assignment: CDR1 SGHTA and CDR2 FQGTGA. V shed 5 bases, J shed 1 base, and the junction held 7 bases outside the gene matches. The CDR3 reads CASSHDRVGNTEAFF. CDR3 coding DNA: TGTGCCAGCAGCCACGACAGGGTCGGGAACACTGAAGCTTTCTTT.

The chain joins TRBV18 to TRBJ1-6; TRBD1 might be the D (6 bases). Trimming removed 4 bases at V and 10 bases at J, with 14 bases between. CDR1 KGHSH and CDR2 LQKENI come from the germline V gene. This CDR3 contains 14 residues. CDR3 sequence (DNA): TGTGCCAGCTCACGCATACAGGGTCAATCACCCCTCCACTTT. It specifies CASSRIQGQSPLHF.

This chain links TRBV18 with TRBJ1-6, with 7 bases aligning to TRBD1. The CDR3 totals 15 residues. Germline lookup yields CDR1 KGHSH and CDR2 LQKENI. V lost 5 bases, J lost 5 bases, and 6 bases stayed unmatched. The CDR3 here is CASSSRQGHNSPLHF. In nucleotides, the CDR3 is TGTGCCAGCTCATCGAGACAGGGCCATAATTCACCCCTCCACTTT. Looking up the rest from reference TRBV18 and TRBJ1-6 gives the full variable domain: NAGVMQNPRHLVRRRGQEARLRCSPMKGHSHVYWYRQLPEEGLKFMVYLQKENIIDESGMPKERFSAEFPKEGPSILRIQQVVRGDSAAYFCASSSRQGHNSPLHFGNGTRLTVT.

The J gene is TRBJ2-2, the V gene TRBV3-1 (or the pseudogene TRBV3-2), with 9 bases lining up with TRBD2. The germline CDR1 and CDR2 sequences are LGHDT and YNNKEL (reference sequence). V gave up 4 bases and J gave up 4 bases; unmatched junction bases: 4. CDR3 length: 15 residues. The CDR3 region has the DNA TGTGCCAGCAGCCGCGGGGGGGCAGGCACCGGGGAGCTGTTTTTT. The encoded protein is CASSRGGAGTGELFF.

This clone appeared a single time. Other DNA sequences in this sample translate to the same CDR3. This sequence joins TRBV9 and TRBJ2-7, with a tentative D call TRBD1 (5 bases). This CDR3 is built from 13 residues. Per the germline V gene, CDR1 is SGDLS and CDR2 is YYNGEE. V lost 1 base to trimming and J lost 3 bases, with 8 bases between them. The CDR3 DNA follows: TGTGCCAGCAGCGTATCGCAGGGCTACGAGCAGTACTTC. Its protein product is CASSVSQGYEQYF. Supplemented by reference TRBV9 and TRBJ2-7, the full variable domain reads DSGVTQTPKHLITATGQRVTLRCSPRSGDLSVYWYQQSLDQGLQFLIQYYNGEERAKGNILERFSAQQFPDLHSELNLSSLELGDSALYFCASSVSQGYEQYFGPGTRLTVT.

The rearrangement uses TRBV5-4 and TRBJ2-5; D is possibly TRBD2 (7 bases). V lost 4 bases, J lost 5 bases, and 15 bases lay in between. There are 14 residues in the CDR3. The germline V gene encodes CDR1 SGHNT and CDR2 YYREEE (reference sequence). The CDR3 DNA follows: TGTGCCAGCAGCCGAGGGGGGGGCGTGGAGACCCAGTACTTC. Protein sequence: CASSRGGGVETQYF.

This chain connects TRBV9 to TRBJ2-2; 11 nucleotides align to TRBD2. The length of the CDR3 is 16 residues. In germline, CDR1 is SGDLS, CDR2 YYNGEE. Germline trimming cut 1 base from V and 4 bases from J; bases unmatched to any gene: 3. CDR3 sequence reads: CASSVLAGGRTGELFF. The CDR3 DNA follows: TGTGCCAGCAGCGTATTAGCGGGGGGGCGCACCGGGGAGCTGTTTTTT. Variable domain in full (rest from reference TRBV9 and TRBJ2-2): DSGVTQTPKHLITATGQRVTLRCSPRSGDLSVYWYQQSLDQGLQFLIQYYNGEERAKGNILERFSAQQFPDLHSELNLSSLELGDSALYFCASSVLAGGRTGELFFGEGSRLTVL.

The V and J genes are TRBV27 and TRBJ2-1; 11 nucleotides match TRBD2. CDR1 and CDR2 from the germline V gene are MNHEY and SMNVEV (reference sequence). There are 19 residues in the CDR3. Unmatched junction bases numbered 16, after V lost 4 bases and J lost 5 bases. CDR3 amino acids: CASSSQLNSGRAMNNEQFF. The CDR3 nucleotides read TGTGCCAGCAGTTCACAACTTAATAGCGGGAGGGCCATGAACAATGAGCAGTTCTTC.

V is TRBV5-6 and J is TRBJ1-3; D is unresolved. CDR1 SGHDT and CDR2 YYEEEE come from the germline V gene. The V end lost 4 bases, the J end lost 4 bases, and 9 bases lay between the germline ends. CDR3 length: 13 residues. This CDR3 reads CASSTWAGNTIYF. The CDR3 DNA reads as TGTGCCAGCAGCACTTGGGCCGGAAACACCATATATTTT.

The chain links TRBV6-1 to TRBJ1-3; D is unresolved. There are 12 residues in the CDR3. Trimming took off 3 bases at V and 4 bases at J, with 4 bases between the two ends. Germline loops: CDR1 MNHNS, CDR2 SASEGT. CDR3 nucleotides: TGTGCCAGCAGTGACGGGGGAAACACCATATATTTT. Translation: CASSDGGNTIYF.

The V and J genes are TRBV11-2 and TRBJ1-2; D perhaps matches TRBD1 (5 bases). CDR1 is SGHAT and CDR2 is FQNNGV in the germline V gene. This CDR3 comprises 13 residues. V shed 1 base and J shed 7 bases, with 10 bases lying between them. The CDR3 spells CASSLAGVRGYTF. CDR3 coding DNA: TGTGCCAGCAGCTTAGCGGGGGTCCGTGGCTACACCTTC.

The CDR3 sequence is CASSPQGARGQPQHF. The CDR3 region has the DNA TGTGCCAGCAGCCCCCAGGGGGCGCGGGGTCAGCCCCAGCATTTT. J is TRBJ1-5 and V is TRBV2; 8 bases align to TRBD1. The CDR3 length is 15 residues. The germline V gene has CDR1 SNHLY and CDR2 FYNNEI. V shed 6 bases, J shed 6 bases, and the junction held 10 bases outside the gene matches. The whole variable domain, remainder taken from reference TRBV2 and TRBJ1-5, is EPEVTQTPSHQVTQMGQEVILRCVPISNHLYFYWYRQILGQKVEFLVSFYNNEISEKSEIFDDQFSVERPDGSNFTLKIRSTKLEDSAMYFCASSPQGARGQPQHFGDGTRLSIL.

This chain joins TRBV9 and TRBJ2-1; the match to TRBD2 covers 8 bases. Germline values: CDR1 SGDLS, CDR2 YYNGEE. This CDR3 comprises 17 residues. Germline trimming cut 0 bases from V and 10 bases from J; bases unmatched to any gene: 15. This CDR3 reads CASSVGAPRGGRGEQFF. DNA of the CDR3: TGTGCCAGCAGCGTAGGGGCCCCCCGGGGGGGCCGGGGGGAGCAGTTCTTC.

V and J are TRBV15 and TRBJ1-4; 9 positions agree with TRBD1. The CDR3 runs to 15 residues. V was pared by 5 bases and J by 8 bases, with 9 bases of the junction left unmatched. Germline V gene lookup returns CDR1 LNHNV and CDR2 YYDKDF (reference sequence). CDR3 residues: CATSPGGTGGEKLFF. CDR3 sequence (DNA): TGTGCCACCAGCCCGGGCGGAACAGGGGGCGAAAAACTGTTTTTT.

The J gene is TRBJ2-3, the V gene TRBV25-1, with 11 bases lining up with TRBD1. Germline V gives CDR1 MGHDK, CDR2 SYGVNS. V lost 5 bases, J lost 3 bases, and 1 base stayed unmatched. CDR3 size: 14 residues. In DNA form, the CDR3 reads TGTGCCAGCAGTCGGGACAGGGGGACAGATACGCAGTATTTT. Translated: CASSRDRGTDTQYF.

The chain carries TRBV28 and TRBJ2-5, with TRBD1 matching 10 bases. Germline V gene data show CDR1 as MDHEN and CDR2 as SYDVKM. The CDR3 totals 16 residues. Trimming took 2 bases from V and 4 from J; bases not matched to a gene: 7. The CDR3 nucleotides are TGTGCCAGCAGTTTACCAAGGGACAGGGGAATAGAGACCCAGTACTTC. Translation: CASSLPRDRGIETQYF.

CDR3 nucleotide sequence: TGTGCCAGCAGCTTAGCGACAGGCCTGGGTCGCACTGAAGCTTTCTTT. Its translation: CASSLATGLGRTEAFF. V usage is TRBV7-8 and J usage is TRBJ1-1, with D possibly matching TRBD1 (6 bases). Germline CDR1 is SGHVS and CDR2 is FQNEAQ. The germline V and J ends were trimmed by 0 bases and 4 bases, with 15 bases remaining between them. CDR3 length equals 16 residues.

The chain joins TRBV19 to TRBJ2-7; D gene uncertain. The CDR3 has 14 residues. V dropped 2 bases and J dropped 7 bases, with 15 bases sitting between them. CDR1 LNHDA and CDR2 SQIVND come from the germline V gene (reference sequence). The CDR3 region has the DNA TGTGCCAGTAGTATAACGATCCGACTTCCGGAGCAGTACTTC. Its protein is CASSITIRLPEQYF. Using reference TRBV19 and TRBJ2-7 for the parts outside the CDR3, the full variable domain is DGGITQSPKYLFRKEGQNVTLSCEQNLNHDAMYWYRQDPGQGLRLIYYSQIVNDFQKGDIAEGYSVSREKKESFPLTVTSAQKNPTAFYLCASSITIRLPEQYFGPGTRLTVT.

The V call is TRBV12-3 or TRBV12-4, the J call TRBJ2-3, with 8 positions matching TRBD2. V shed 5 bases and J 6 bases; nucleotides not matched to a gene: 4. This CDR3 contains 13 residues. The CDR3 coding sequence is TGTGCCAGCAGTCCCTCTAGCGGGGATACGCAGTATTTT. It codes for CASSPSSGDTQYF.

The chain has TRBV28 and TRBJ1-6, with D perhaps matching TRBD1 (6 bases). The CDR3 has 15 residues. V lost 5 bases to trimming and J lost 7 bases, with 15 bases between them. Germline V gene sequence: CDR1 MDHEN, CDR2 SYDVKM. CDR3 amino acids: CASSTQGTTNSPLHF. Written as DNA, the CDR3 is TGTGCCAGCAGTACACAGGGCACGACAAATTCACCCCTCCACTTT.

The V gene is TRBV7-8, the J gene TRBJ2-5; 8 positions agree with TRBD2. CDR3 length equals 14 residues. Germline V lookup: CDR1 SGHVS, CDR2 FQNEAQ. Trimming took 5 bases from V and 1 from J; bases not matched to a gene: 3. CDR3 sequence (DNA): TGTGCCAGCAGCCGGGGGGGGGTCCAAGAGACCCAGTACTTC. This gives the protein CASSRGGVQETQYF.

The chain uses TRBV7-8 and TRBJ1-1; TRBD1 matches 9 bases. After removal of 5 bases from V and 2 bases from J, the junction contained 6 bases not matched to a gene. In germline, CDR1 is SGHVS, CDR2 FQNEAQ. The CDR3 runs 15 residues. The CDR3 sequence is CASSSWTGANTEAFF. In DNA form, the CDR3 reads TGTGCCAGCAGCAGCTGGACAGGGGCCAACACTGAAGCTTTCTTT.